What follows are 2 T cell receptor beta chains derived from one specimen sequenced in a study of identical twins. TCRdb reprocessed the 5' RACE reads with MiXCR, giving one entry per CDR3 protein. This sample has around 1.7 million distinct CDR3 sequences, with around 33% found just once. The sequenced material came from cord blood. The receptor source for this set is a newborn girl in good health.

This clonotype was recorded at least ten times. The V and J genes are TRBV4-2 and TRBJ2-3, with 10 bases fitting TRBD2. Germline CDR1 and CDR2: LGHNA and YNFKEQ. The CDR3 sequence is 14 residues long. J was trimmed by 6 bases and V by 3 bases; bases with no gene match: 3. The CDR3 protein is CASSHSGGFDTQYF. The DNA of the CDR3 is TGTGCCAGCAGCCATAGCGGGGGGTTCGATACGCAGTATTTT.

This clonotype was seen only a few times. The chain is built from TRBV20-1 and TRBJ2-7; the D gene could be TRBD1 or TRBD2 (6 bases each). V lost 0 bases and J 0 bases, leaving 15 bases between the germline ends. Germline CDR1 reads DFQATT; CDR2 reads SNEGSKA (reference sequence). This CDR3 contains 16 residues. The CDR3 region is CSAREGGQGSSYEQYF. CDR3 sequence (DNA): TGCAGTGCTAGAGAGGGGGGCCAGGGTTCCTCCTACGAGCAGTACTTC.